This T cell receptor beta chain came from a study of blood T cells in healthy people across ages. Study-level information: Capture by template switching was about one barcoded beta molecule per two T cells. Findings and limits, study-wide: Older age went with lower TCR beta diversity per million T cells, in a roughly linear way. A greater number of naive CD4+ cells and higher diversity distinguished long-lived donors from aged donors.

A note on this clonotype: Its antigen is unidentified.

Germline V CDR1 and CDR2: MNHEY, SVGAGI. The CDR3 sequence is 14 residues long. With 6 bases clipped from V and 4 bases from J, the junction kept 9 bases outside the gene matches. Primed by a sample-barcoded 5' primer and a J-beta primer mix, a second PCR proceeded for roughly 7 to 11 cycles. A single record per CDR3 protein comes from TCRdb applying MiXCR to the 5' RACE reads. The data hold about 1.8 million distinct CDR3 sequences, with about 49% observed a single time. The receptor was isolated from a woman between 40 and 55 years old in good health. V and J are TRBV6-5 and TRBJ2-7, with 7 bases matching TRBD2. The sample taken for sequencing was blood. DNA for the CDR3: TGTGCCAGCAGCCAAGGGGACGGGGGGTACGAGCAGTACTTC. This sequence encodes CASSQGDGGYEQYF.